A selection of T cell receptor beta chains follows, all from one sample in a study of blood T cell repertoires in COVID-19. Generated by immunoSEQ multiplex PCR, the TCRdb table keeps only in-frame clones and is missing some. Counted here are around 160,000 clones, about four fifths occurring once; the ten biggest clones make up roughly 15%. Source material: peripheral blood. These receptors were collected from a human donor with acute or convalescent COVID-19. The donor label of this sample is uncertain. The CDR3 runs from the conserved cysteine through the conserved F or W. D genes are given only for firm matches. Not all rows give a size; the values are once, few, many and, for expanded clones, a class.

TRBJ1-6 | TRBD1 | . | TRBV5-1 | TGCGCCAGCAGCTTGGCGTTTGGGACAGGGGGACGGAATTCACCCCTCCACTTT | CASSLAFGTGGRNSPLHF
TRBJ1-2 | TRBD1 | . | TRBV10-3 | TGTGCCATCAGTGAATACCAGGGGGCAAGAACCACTAACTATGGCTACACCTTC | CAISEYQGARTTNYGYTF
TRBJ2-2 | . | . | TRBV30 | TGTGCCTGGAGACGGACAGCTCTGGGATTGAACACCGGGGAGCTGTTTTTT | CAWRRTALGLNTGELFF
TRBJ2-7 | . | . | TRBV6-2/TRBV6-3 | TGTGCCAGCAGTTACACTATGGGGACAAAGTACTTC | CASSYTMGTKYF
TRBJ1-2 | TRBD1 | few | TRBV5-1 | TGCGCCAGCAGCCTATTACAGGGGGAAGGCTACACCTTC | CASSLLQGEGYTF
TRBJ2-1 | TRBD2 | . | TRBV5-1 | TGCGCCAGCAGCTTGAGTAGCGGGGGGGCAAATGAGCAGTTCTTC | CASSLSSGGANEQFF
TRBJ1-2 | . | . | TRBV18 | TGTGCCAGCTCACCACCGCGGTTCAACTATGGCTACACCTTC | CASSPPRFNYGYTF
TRBJ2-3 | TRBD2 | . | TRBV30 | TGTGCCTGGAGCGCCGGGGGGGCGAGAACAGATACGCAGTATTTT | CAWSAGGARTDTQYF
TRBJ1-6 | . | . | TRBV5-1 | TGCGCCAGCAGCTTGGGGGGCTTTAATTCACCCCTCCACTTT | CASSLGGFNSPLHF
TRBJ1-2 | TRBD1 | . | TRBV2 | TGTGCCAGCAGCCAACAGGGGAATGGCTACACCTTC | CASSQQGNGYTF
TRBJ2-7 | . | . | TRBV7-9 | TGTGCCAGCAGCTTGAGCCGGGGGGCGGTCTCCTACGAGCAGTACTTC | CASSLSRGAVSYEQYF
TRBJ1-6 | TRBD1 | once | TRBV10-3 | TGTGCCATCAGCGGACAGGGTGGTTCACCCCTCCACTTT | CAISGQGGSPLHF
TRBJ2-5 | . | . | TRBV6-7 | TGTGCCACCACACCTTTCAGGGACTTCCAAGAGACCCAGTACTTC | CATTPFRDFQETQYF
TRBJ2-4 | . | . | TRBV3-1/TRBV3-2 | TGTGCCAGCAGCCGGGAGCGGCTAGCCAAAAACATTCAGTACTTC | CASSRERLAKNIQYF
TRBJ2-3 | TRBD2 | . | TRBV5-1 | TGCGCCAGCAGCACCTTAGCGGGGGGGTTAAGTGATACGCAGTATTTT | CASSTLAGGLSDTQYF
TRBJ1-5 | TRBD1 | few | TRBV7-2 | TGTGCCAGCAGCCCGCAGACAGGGCGTAATCAGCCCCAGCATTTT | CASSPQTGRNQPQHF
TRBJ2-1 | TRBD2 | . | TRBV3-1/TRBV3-2 | TGTGCCAGCAGCCCTTCTAGCGGGGGGCCCTACAATGAGCAGTTCTTC | CASSPSSGGPYNEQFF
TRBJ2-7 | TRBD1 | . | TRBV5-6 | TGTGCCAGCAGCCTTACAGGGGTTGACGAGCAGTACTTC | CASSLTGVDEQYF
TRBJ2-7 | . | . | TRBV4-1 | TGCGCCAGCAGCCAAGAGAAGGCAGGGGTGATCGAGCAGTACTTC | CASSQEKAGVIEQYF
TRBJ2-3 | TRBD2 | . | TRBV5-1 | TGCGCCAGCACCCGACTAGCGGGGGGATTCACAGATACGCAGTATTTT | CASTRLAGGFTDTQYF
TRBJ1-2 | TRBD1 | . | TRBV7-8 | TGTGCCAGCAGCGCCCAAGGGGGACAGTCCTTTTATGGCTACACCTTC | CASSAQGGQSFYGYTF
TRBJ2-5 | TRBD2 | . | TRBV5-1 | TGCGCCAGCAGCCCGGGGACTAGCGGGGGGGCCAAGGAGACCCAGTACTTC | CASSPGTSGGAKETQYF
TRBJ1-4 | . | . | TRBV4-1 | TGCGCCAGCAGCCAATCCACAGGGACTAATGAAAAACTGTTTTTT | CASSQSTGTNEKLFF
TRBJ2-5 | . | once | TRBV6-2/TRBV6-3 | TGTGCCAGCAGTTACGCGGGGTTGCAAGAGACCCAGTACTTC | CASSYAGLQETQYF
TRBJ2-1 | TRBD2 | . | TRBV6-5 | TGTGCCAGCAGTTTAATAGCGGGGGCCCCCTACAATGAGCAGTTCTTC | CASSLIAGAPYNEQFF
TRBJ2-2 | . | . | TRBV3-1/TRBV3-2 | TGTGCCAGCAGCCAGCCTAGAGCCTACGGTGGGACCGGGGAGCTGTTTTTT | CASSQPRAYGGTGELFF
TRBJ2-1 | . | . | TRBV3-1/TRBV3-2 | TGTGCCAGCAGCCAATGGCAGTGGGGGGGCCTCGATGAGCAGTTCTTC | CASSQWQWGGLDEQFF
TRBJ2-2 | . | . | TRBV6-5 | TGTGCCACCACCAGGACAGCGAACACCGGGGAGCTGTTTTTT | CATTRTANTGELFF
TRBJ2-1 | . | . | TRBV12-2 | TGTGCAAGTCCCCCACGGGGGGCCCCGCTCAATGAGCAGTTCTTC | CASPPRGAPLNEQFF
TRBJ1-2 | . | . | TRBV5-4 | TGTGCCAGCAGCCCCAGGGGCGAAGGGATCTACACCTTC | CASSPRGEGIYTF
TRBJ1-2 | TRBD1 | few | TRBV6-1 | TGTGCCAGCAGTGAAAGGGTGGGACAGGCGAACTATGGCTACACCTTC | CASSERVGQANYGYTF
TRBJ1-2 | . | . | TRBV3-1/TRBV3-2 | TGTGCCAGCAGCCAAGATCTTCGGGGGTTGGGCTACACCTTC | CASSQDLRGLGYTF
TRBJ1-2 | . | . | TRBV19 | TGTGCCAGTCGAGCAGGGCGATATAACTATGGCTACACCTTC | CASRAGRYNYGYTF
TRBJ1-2 | TRBD1 | . | TRBV2 | TGTGCCAGCTCGGACAGGAGTCCGGACTATGGCTACACCTTC | CASSDRSPDYGYTF
TRBJ2-2 | TRBD1 | once | TRBV11-2 | TGTGCCAGCAGCCCCCGGACAGGGGGCGATAAGGACGGGGAGCTGTTTTTT | CASSPRTGGDKDGELFF
TRBJ2-7 | TRBD1 | . | TRBV15 | TGTGCCACCAGCAGAGATCGGGACAGGCGCACCTACGAGCAGTACTTC | CATSRDRDRRTYEQYF
TRBJ2-7 | . | . | TRBV7-2 | TGTGCCAGCAGCCCCGTACAGGGTAGCTACGAGCAGTACTTC | CASSPVQGSYEQYF
TRBJ1-5 | . | . | TRBV3-1/TRBV3-2 | TGTGCCAGCAGCCAAGGAGGGGGATATCAGCCCCAGCATTTT | CASSQGGGYQPQHF
TRBJ1-2 | TRBD1 | . | TRBV15 | TGTGCCACCAGTGCGACAGGGGACTATGGCTACACCTTC | CATSATGDYGYTF
TRBJ1-1 | TRBD1 | . | TRBV5-1 | TGCGCCAGCAGCTTACACATAGGGGGCAGCCACACTGAAGCTTTCTTT | CASSLHIGGSHTEAFF
TRBJ2-7 | . | . | TRBV27 | TGTGCCAGCAGTTTAAAACAGGTTAGCTCCTACGAGCAGTACTTC | CASSLKQVSSYEQYF
TRBJ2-3 | . | . | TRBV24-1 | TGTGCCACCAGTGATTCCCGGGACTGGAGCACAGATACGCAGTATTTT | CATSDSRDWSTDTQYF
TRBJ1-1 | TRBD1 | . | TRBV2 | TGTGCCAGCAGACTGACAGGGGTGAACACTGAAGCTTTCTTT | CASRLTGVNTEAFF
TRBJ2-5 | TRBD1 | . | TRBV5-1 | TGCGCCAGCAGCCCCGACAGGGGGCTGCAAGAGACCCAGTACTTC | CASSPDRGLQETQYF
TRBJ1-1 | TRBD1 | . | TRBV15 | TGTGCCACCAGCAGAGATTGGGTACAGGGGTCGGGCACTGAAGCTTTCTTT | CATSRDWVQGSGTEAFF
TRBJ2-5 | TRBD2 | . | TRBV7-2 | TGTGCCAGCAGCTTGTGGACTAGCGGGGGGGAAGAGACCCAGTACTTC | CASSLWTSGGEETQYF
TRBJ1-1 | TRBD1 | few | TRBV6-5 | TGTGCCAGCGGGGGACAGCCGAACACTGAAGCTTTCTTT | CASGGQPNTEAFF
TRBJ1-5 | . | . | TRBV5-1 | TGCGCCAGCAGCTTGGACGGGGGTGGCAATCAGCCCCAGCATTTT | CASSLDGGGNQPQHF
TRBJ2-3 | . | once | TRBV7-8 | TGTGCCAGCAGCTTAGGTCAGGGGATGACAGATACGCAGTATTTT | CASSLGQGMTDTQYF
TRBJ2-7 | TRBD1 | . | TRBV7-6 | TGTGCCAGCAGCGCCGACAGGGGGCGCGAGCAGTACTTC | CASSADRGREQYF
TRBJ2-4 | . | . | TRBV6-1 | TGTGCCAGCAGTGAAGGTTTCGCAGGGAAAAACATTCAGTACTTC | CASSEGFAGKNIQYF
TRBJ1-4 | . | . | TRBV23-1 | TGCGCCAGCAGTCAGGGAAGGGGTTGGCCTAATGAAAAACTGTTTTTT | CASSQGRGWPNEKLFF
TRBJ1-4 | . | . | TRBV2 | TGTGCCAGCAGTGGGGAGAGGGATTTGACAACTAATGAAAAACTGTTTTTT | CASSGERDLTTNEKLFF
TRBJ2-4 | . | . | TRBV10-2 | TGCGCCAGCACGGGTAACCTGCTGGACATTCAGTACTTC | CASTGNLLDIQYF
TRBJ2-5 | TRBD1 | . | TRBV7-2 | TGTGCCAGCAGTGACAGGGGGCATCCAGCCCTTCAAGAGACCCAGTACTTC | CASSDRGHPALQETQYF
TRBJ2-7 | TRBD1 | once | TRBV12-3/TRBV12-4 | TGTGCCAGCAGCCCGACAGGGCCCTACGAGCAGTACTTC | CASSPTGPYEQYF
TRBJ1-2 | . | . | TRBV6-2/TRBV6-3 | TGTGCCAGCAGTAGCATCAGGCTTACCGTTAATGGCTACACCTTC | CASSSIRLTVNGYTF
TRBJ1-6 | . | . | TRBV7-9 | TGTGCCAGCAGCTTAGCACCGCAGGCGAGCTCCTATAATTCACCCCTCCACTTT | CASSLAPQASSYNSPLHF
TRBJ2-2 | TRBD1 | . | TRBV15 | TGTGCCACGGGACAGGAGAGCTACACCGGGGAGCTGTTTTTT | CATGQESYTGELFF